This TCR beta chain comes out of a study of T cell changes during pregnancy in multiple sclerosis. Method: immunoSEQ multiplex PCR; TCRdb's copy keeps in-frame clones and lacks some. This table holds about 43,000 clones, approximately 90% found once. This CDR3 comprises 14 residues. CDR1 and CDR2 (germline): SGHDT, YYEEEE. Trimming left V 0 bases short and J 7 bases short, with 13 bases between. The V gene is TRBV5-6, the J gene TRBJ1-2, with unresolved D. The specimen was PBMCs (not recorded whether the cells were cultured). This sequence originates from a female donor with multiple sclerosis, enrolled in a pregnancy study. In nucleotides, the CDR3 is TGTGCCAGCAGCTTGGTTGTAATCAGCTCTGGCTACACCTTC. Protein sequence: CASSLVVISSGYTF. Combining the CDR3 with reference TRBV5-6 and TRBJ1-2 gives the whole variable domain DAGVTQSPTHLIKTRGQQVTLRCSPKSGHDTVSWYQQALGQGPQFIFQYYEEEERQRGNFPDRFSGHQFPNYSSELNVNALLLGDSALYLCASSLVVISSGYTFGSGTRLTVV.